What follows are 11 T cell receptor beta chains derived from one specimen sequenced in a study of siplizumab effects on memory and regulatory T cells. Produced via immunoSEQ multiplex PCR; TCRdb's table is partial and in-frame only. The repertoire consists of roughly 100,000 clones, with approximately 93% occurring once and the leading ten covering 5% to 7%. The sample taken for sequencing was CD8+ T cells sorted from blood. Source of these receptors: a human donor in good health.

The rearrangement links TRBV4-1 to TRBJ2-5; perhaps TRBD1 as D (5 bases). This CDR3 has 14 amino acids. Germline CDR1 MGHRA, CDR2 YSYEKL. The V end lost 0 bases, the J end lost 4 bases, and 9 bases lay between the germline ends. The CDR3 nucleotides read TGCGCCAGCAGCCAAGATGCAGGGCTAGAGACCCAGTACTTC. Its translation: CASSQDAGLETQYF.

The chain couples TRBV9 to TRBJ1-1; D is undetermined. Trimming took off 3 bases at V and 0 bases at J, with 9 bases between the two ends. The CDR3 contains 14 residues. Germline V gives CDR1 SGDLS, CDR2 YYNGEE. The CDR3 loop is CASSAGAVNTEAFF. CDR3 nucleotide sequence: TGTGCCAGCAGCGCCGGAGCGGTGAACACTGAAGCTTTCTTT.

CDR3 nucleotide sequence: TGTGCCAGCAGTGAAGCGCTTCCGGGTGAAGGGGGTAATGAAAAACTGTTTTTT. It codes for CASSEALPGEGGNEKLFF. J is TRBJ1-4 and V is TRBV2; perhaps TRBD1 as D (6 bases). Germline assignment: CDR1 SNHLY and CDR2 FYNNEI. The CDR3 loop spans 18 amino acids. The V end lost 0 bases, the J end lost 4 bases, and 18 bases lay between the germline ends.

To note about this clone: The identical CDR3 is also encoded by other nucleotide sequences in the sample. The chain links TRBV10-3 to TRBJ1-2; 7 bases fit TRBD1. The CDR3 has 14 residues. The germline V gene encodes CDR1 ENHRY and CDR2 SYGVKD. The J segment lost 4 bases and the V segment lost 10 bases, leaving 12 bases of the junction unmatched. CDR3 sequence reads: CATDRQGRAYGYTF. CDR3 in DNA: TGTGCCACAGACAGACAGGGACGCGCCTATGGCTACACCTTC.

V gene TRBV6-6 combines with J gene TRBJ1-5, with D hard to call. Trimming cost V 0 bases and J 2 bases, with 5 bases left between them. Germline V gives CDR1 MNHNY, CDR2 SVGAGI (reference sequence). The CDR3 has 14 amino acids. CDR3 in amino acids: CASSYSAGNQPQHF. CDR3 DNA: TGTGCCAGCAGTTACTCCGCCGGCAATCAGCCCCAGCATTTT.

This clone was found once. This rearrangement joins TRBV4-1 to TRBJ2-7; TRBD1 matches at 9 bases. V lost 3 bases to trimming and J lost 0 bases; unmatched junction nucleotides: 3. Germline V gives CDR1 MGHRA, CDR2 YSYEKL. The CDR3 is made up of 15 amino acids. The CDR3 bases are TGCGCCAGCAGCCAGGGACAGGGATCCTCCTACGAGCAGTACTTC. This encodes CASSQGQGSSYEQYF.

This CDR3 is CASSHGTGPQETQYF. The CDR3 DNA sequence: TGCGCCAGCAGCCACGGGACAGGACCCCAAGAGACCCAGTACTTC. The chain recombines TRBV4-1 with TRBJ2-5, with TRBD1 matching over 8 bases. In germline, CDR1 is MGHRA, CDR2 YSYEKL. This CDR3 has 15 residues. Unmatched junction bases numbered 4, after V lost 3 bases and J lost 1 base.

The gene calls are TRBV4-1 and TRBJ2-7; the match to TRBD1 covers 7 bases. Germline CDR1 is MGHRA and CDR2 is YSYEKL. The CDR3 has 13 residues. V shed 3 bases, J shed 5 bases, and the junction held 4 bases outside the gene matches. CDR3 nucleotides: TGCGCCAGCAGCCAGACAGGGATCCACGAGCAGTACTTC. This sequence encodes CASSQTGIHEQYF.

The rearrangement joins TRBV4-1 to TRBJ1-5, with 8 nucleotides matching TRBD1. V lost 4 bases and J lost 6; bases outside the gene matches: 5. The CDR3 has 14 residues. Germline assignment: CDR1 MGHRA and CDR2 YSYEKL. As DNA, the CDR3 is TGCGCCAGCAGCCTGACAGGGGATTCTCAGCCCCAGCATTTT. This sequence encodes CASSLTGDSQPQHF.

The chain carries TRBV13 and TRBJ2-7; D perhaps matches TRBD1 (5 bases). The CDR3 totals 14 residues. Germline V CDR1 and CDR2: PRHDT, FYEKMQ (reference sequence). Deletions cut 3 bases from V and 6 bases from J, with 15 bases between. The CDR3 reads CASSFLQGRAEQYF. The DNA of the CDR3 is TGTGCCAGCAGCTTTTTGCAGGGTCGGGCCGAGCAGTACTTC.

V and J are TRBV30 and TRBJ2-1; D assignment may be TRBD1 or TRBD2 (5 bases each). Trimming shortened V by 2 bases and J by 7 bases, and 12 bases separated the two germline ends. This CDR3 comprises 13 residues. Germline CDR1 and CDR2: GTSNPN and SVGIG (reference sequence). The CDR3 protein is CAWSQGDGNEQFF. In DNA form, the CDR3 reads TGTGCCTGGAGTCAAGGGGACGGGAATGAGCAGTTCTTC.